This is a list of T cell receptor beta chains from one sample in a study of human T cells and chemical hapten exposure. A single record per CDR3 protein comes from TCRdb applying MiXCR to the RACE reads. The top ten clones hold roughly 2% of a sample with nearly 95,000 distinct CDR3 sequences, approximately 10% of them seen once. The material sequenced was whole blood, taken in connection with sensitization to the hapten diphenylcyclopropenone (DPC). These receptors originate from a man aged 40-50 years with alopecia areata. Some clones in this sample may be carry-over from other donors' samples. The CDR3 runs from the conserved cysteine through the conserved F or W. A D gene is named only where the DNA matches it firmly. Clone size, where shown, is once, few, many, or a class for clones that have expanded.

TRBJ1-5 | TRBV6-6 | NA | many | CASSSVRGNQPQHF | TGTGCCAGCAGTTCAGTCCGGGGCAATCAGCCCCAGCATTTT
TRBJ1-2 | TRBV7-9 | NA | many | CASSTQTAAANYGYTF | TGTGCCAGCAGCACTCAGACGGCTGCGGCTAACTATGGCTACACCTTC
TRBJ2-3 | TRBV9 | NA | few | CASSGGATDTQYF | TGTGCCAGCAGCGGGGGGGCAACAGATACGCAGTATTTT
TRBJ2-3 | TRBV18 | TRBD2 | few | CASSPASGFTDTQYF | TGTGCCAGCTCACCAGCTAGCGGGTTCACAGATACGCAGTATTTT
TRBJ2-1 | TRBV15 | TRBD2 | few | CATSSGLAGGYNEQFF | TGTGCCACCAGCAGTGGGTTAGCGGGAGGGTACAATGAGCAGTTCTTC
TRBJ2-3 | TRBV5-1 | TRBD2 | many | CASSLGLAESTDTQYF | TGCGCCAGCAGCTTGGGGCTAGCGGAGAGCACAGATACGCAGTATTTT
TRBJ2-1 | TRBV29-1 | TRBD1 | few | CSAAGTGNNEQFF | TGCAGCGCAGCCGGGACAGGTAACAATGAGCAGTTCTTC
TRBJ2-1 | TRBV14 | TRBD1 | NA | CASSGRDRPLSSYNEQFF | TGTGCCAGCAGCGGCCGGGACAGGCCCCTTAGCTCCTACAATGAGCAGTTCTTC
TRBJ2-6 | TRBV9 | TRBD1 | NA | CASGQGTGANVLTF | TGTGCCAGCGGACAGGGGACTGGGGCCAACGTCCTGACTTTC
TRBJ1-6 | TRBV10-3 | TRBD1 | NA | CAISPGQPYNSPLHF | TGTGCCATCAGCCCGGGACAGCCCTATAATTCACCCCTCCACTTT
TRBJ2-1 | TRBV13 | TRBD2 | few | CASSSPSGGSYNEQFF | TGTGCCAGCAGCTCCCCCTCGGGAGGGAGTTACAATGAGCAGTTCTTC
TRBJ2-6 | TRBV24-1 | NA | many | CATQLSGANVLTF | TGTGCCACCCAGCTATCTGGGGCCAACGTCCTGACTTTC
TRBJ2-5 | TRBV27 | TRBD2 | NA | CASSNKAGGETQYF | TGTGCCAGCAGTAATAAGGCGGGAGGGGAGACCCAGTACTTC
TRBJ2-6 | TRBV6-2/TRBV6-3 | TRBD1 | many | CASTSTGGSGANVLTF | TGTGCCAGCACATCTACAGGGGGCTCTGGGGCCAACGTCCTGACTTTC
TRBJ2-1 | TRBV6-2/TRBV6-3 | NA | NA | CASSYPNEQFF | TGTGCCAGCAGTTATCCAAATGAGCAGTTCTTC
TRBJ2-5 | TRBV12-5 | TRBD2 | few | CASGLSTSGSWGKETQYF | TGTGCTAGTGGTTTGTCGACTAGCGGGAGTTGGGGCAAAGAGACCCAGTACTTC
TRBJ2-1 | TRBV12-3/TRBV12-4 | TRBD2 | few | CASSFPAGGERNEQFF | TGTGCCAGCAGTTTCCCGGCGGGAGGAGAACGGAATGAGCAGTTCTTC
TRBJ2-3 | TRBV2 | NA | few | CASSLISTDPTDTQYF | TGTGCCAGCAGTCTTATCTCCACAGACCCCACAGATACGCAGTATTTT